This passage covers 30 T cell receptor beta chains from one sample sequenced in a study of a mutant IDH1 vaccine in newly diagnosed glioma. Sequencing used immunoSEQ multiplex PCR; TCRdb keeps in-frame clones, though not all of them. The table lists about 110,000 clones, 90% of them singletons. Time point defined: week 11, during vaccination. Vaccination comprised doses that each held 300 ug of mutant IDH1 20-mer peptide, plus topical imiquimod. These receptors lack a known antigen. The sample here was PBMCs, taken from a glioma patient whose treatment included an IDH1 peptide vaccine. These receptors were taken from a woman aged 50 to 60 with glioma.

The chain recombines TRBV2 with TRBJ2-7, with 10 bases matching TRBD1. The V segment lost 5 bases and the J segment 3 bases; nucleotides outside the gene matches: 7. Germline V CDR1 and CDR2: SNHLY, FYNNEI. The CDR3 is 15 residues long. The CDR3 bases are TGTGCCAGCAGTTCCGGGACAGGGGTTATCTACGAGCAGTACTTC. This encodes CASSSGTGVIYEQYF.

This chain uses TRBV9 with TRBJ2-1, with 9 bases fitting TRBD2. Germline V gene lookup returns CDR1 SGDLS and CDR2 YYNGEE. The V gene end was trimmed by 0 bases and the J gene end by 3 bases; junction bases not matched to a gene: 13. The CDR3 totals 19 residues. The DNA of the CDR3 is TGTGCCAGCAGCGTAGCTACTAAGGCGAGCGGGAGGTACTACAATGAGCAGTTCTTC. Protein product: CASSVATKASGRYYNEQFF.

V usage is TRBV11-2 and J usage is TRBJ1-4; weak D call: TRBD1 (5 bases). V shed 6 bases and J shed 0 bases, with 20 bases lying between them. Germline assignment: CDR1 SGHAT and CDR2 FQNNGV. The CDR3 is 18 amino acids. The CDR3 sequence is CASRPIRGPLATNEKLFF. The DNA of the CDR3 is TGTGCCAGCAGACCCATTAGGGGACCCCTTGCAACTAATGAAAAACTGTTTTTT.

The count of this clone is one. The chain links TRBV27 to TRBJ2-7; a weak D match, TRBD2 (6 bases). CDR3 length: 14 residues. Trimming stripped 3 bases from V and 4 bases from J, with 13 bases between. From germline, CDR1 is MNHEY and CDR2 SMNVEV (reference sequence). CDR3 nucleotide sequence: TGTGCCAGCAGTTTGGGGGAGGCCATTTACGAGCAGTACTTC. Protein sequence: CASSLGEAIYEQYF.

The V gene is TRBV19, the J gene TRBJ1-4; D unclear. Germline CDR1 is LNHDA and CDR2 is SQIVND (reference sequence). Deletions cut 4 bases from V and 0 bases from J, with 9 bases between. The CDR3 has 15 residues. The CDR3 sequence is CASSNTVATNEKLFF. CDR3 DNA: TGTGCCAGTAGTAACACCGTTGCAACTAATGAAAAACTGTTTTTT.

V and J are TRBV7-2 and TRBJ2-1; maybe TRBD2 (6 bases). Deletions cut 5 bases from V and 1 base from J, with 12 bases between. The CDR3 sequence is 15 residues long. Per the germline V gene, CDR1 is SGHTA and CDR2 is FQGNSA. As DNA, the CDR3 is TGTGCCAGCAGCCCCGGGAGAAGGTCCTACAATGAGCAGTTCTTC. Protein product: CASSPGRRSYNEQFF.

The chain uses TRBV9 and TRBJ2-3, with 9 bases identical to TRBD2. CDR1 is SGDLS and CDR2 is YYNGEE in the germline V gene. The V and J ends lost 0 bases and 5 bases, in that order; junction bases with no gene match: 7. The CDR3 is 16 residues long. The CDR3 region is CASSVALATSGDTQYF. In DNA form, the CDR3 reads TGTGCCAGCAGCGTAGCATTAGCGACTAGCGGAGATACGCAGTATTTT.

The CDR3 sequence: CASSLWAGPSYEQYF. CDR3 bases: TGCGCCAGCAGCTTGTGGGCAGGTCCCTCCTACGAGCAGTACTTC. This chain joins TRBV5-1 and TRBJ2-7; no firm D call. V was pared by 1 base and J by 0 bases, with 11 bases between. Looked up from germline, CDR1 is SGHRS and CDR2 is YFSETQ. The CDR3 covers 15 residues.

This rearrangement joins TRBV10-2 to TRBJ2-7; 7 bases are a match to TRBD1. Germline CDR1 reads WSHSY; CDR2 reads SAAADI. This CDR3 is 14 amino acids long. Germline trimming cut 8 bases from V and 7 bases from J; bases unmatched to any gene: 14. CDR3 sequence: CASGETGTTREQYF. CDR3 sequence (DNA): TGCGCCAGCGGGGAGACAGGGACGACTCGTGAGCAGTACTTC.

The chain employs TRBV28 and TRBJ1-2; possible D gene TRBD1, 5 bases. The length of the CDR3 is 14 residues. V shed 6 bases and J shed 8 bases, with 19 bases lying between them. Germline V gives CDR1 MDHEN, CDR2 SYDVKM. DNA of the CDR3: TGTGCCAGCAGCGACTTAGGGGCGGTAGAAGGCTACACCTTC. Translated: CASSDLGAVEGYTF.

The V call is TRBV28, the J call TRBJ2-1; 8 bases map to TRBD2. V shed 8 bases and J 10 bases; nucleotides not matched to a gene: 16. The CDR3 runs 15 residues. CDR1 is MDHEN, CDR2 SYDVKM, per germline. The DNA for the CDR3 is TGTGCCAGCGTCGCTCGTGGCGGGAGGATCAGCGAGCAGTTCTTC. It yields the protein CASVARGGRISEQFF. Complete variable domain (other parts from reference TRBV28 and TRBJ2-1): DVKVTQSSRYLVKRTGEKVFLECVQDMDHENMFWYRQDPGLGLRLIYFSYDVKMKEKGDIPEGYSVSREKKERFSLILESASTNQTSMYLCASVARGGRISEQFFGPGTRLTVL.

The rearrangement uses TRBV27 and TRBJ2-7, with D perhaps TRBD1 (6 bases). Trimming shortened V by 3 bases and J by 7 bases, and 22 bases separated the two germline ends. The length of the CDR3 is 16 residues. Germline-derived CDR1 and CDR2 are MNHEY and SMNVEV (reference sequence). CDR3 bases: TGTGCCAGCAGTTTGTGGACAGCTACTATTCTACGTGAGCAGTACTTC. Translating gives CASSLWTATILREQYF.

This clone was detected a few times. The chain employs TRBV19 and TRBJ1-3; TRBD1 matches 7 bases. CDR1 and CDR2 from the germline V gene are LNHDA and SQIVND (reference sequence). CDR3 length equals 15 residues. J gave up 3 bases and V 3 bases, and 5 bases lay outside the gene matches. CDR3 sequence: CASSMKRGLGNTIYF. CDR3 DNA sequence: TGTGCCAGTAGTATGAAGAGGGGGCTTGGAAACACCATATATTTT.

The J gene is TRBJ2-7, the V gene TRBV30; D perhaps matches TRBD2 (6 bases). The V end lost 4 bases, the J end lost 5 bases, and 9 bases lay between the germline ends. This CDR3 has 11 amino acids. CDR1 is GTSNPN and CDR2 is SVGIG in the germline V gene (reference sequence). The CDR3 is CAWKTGDEQYF. CDR3 in DNA: TGTGCCTGGAAAACGGGAGACGAGCAGTACTTC.

The V call is TRBV28, the J call TRBJ1-1, with D maybe TRBD1 (6 bases). V lost 3 bases and J lost 1, with 15 bases in between. CDR1 and CDR2 from the germline V gene are MDHEN and SYDVKM. This CDR3 is built from 16 residues. CDR3 amino acids: CASSFGGAGPNTEAFF. The CDR3 coding sequence is TGTGCCAGCAGTTTTGGGGGCGCGGGCCCGAACACTGAAGCTTTCTTT.

This chain connects TRBV2 to TRBJ2-7; the D gene could be TRBD1 or TRBD2 (5 bases each). The CDR3 totals 13 residues. The germline V gene encodes CDR1 SNHLY and CDR2 FYNNEI. V lost 7 bases to trimming and J lost 6 bases, with 16 bases between them. CDR3 sequence: CASTYRDLAEQYF. The CDR3 DNA is TGTGCCAGCACTTACCGGGACCTGGCCGAGCAGTACTTC. Full variable domain (outside the CDR3, taken from reference TRBV2 and TRBJ2-7): EPEVTQTPSHQVTQMGQEVILRCVPISNHLYFYWYRQILGQKVEFLVSFYNNEISEKSEIFDDQFSVERPDGSNFTLKIRSTKLEDSAMYFCASTYRDLAEQYFGPGTRLTVT.

J is TRBJ1-1 and V is TRBV2; 9 nucleotides agree with TRBD1. Germline CDR1 and CDR2: SNHLY and FYNNEI. This CDR3 contains 13 residues. Trimming at V came to 5 bases and at J to 3 bases, leaving 1 base not matched to a gene. This chain's CDR3 is CASSWDRDTEAFF. The DNA of the CDR3 is TGTGCCAGCAGTTGGGACAGGGACACTGAAGCTTTCTTT.

The chain employs TRBV7-9 and TRBJ1-4, with 7 bases matching TRBD1. The CDR3 has 13 amino acids. CDR1 and CDR2 from the germline V gene are SEHNR and FQNEAQ (reference sequence). J was trimmed by 5 bases and V by 6 bases; bases with no gene match: 3. CDR3 sequence reads: CASSRTGNEKLFF. The CDR3 DNA follows: TGTGCCAGCAGTCGGACAGGAAATGAAAAACTGTTTTTT.

In DNA, the CDR3 is TGTGCCATCAGTGAGTCCATTCTACAGGGGGCGCGTACAGATACGCAGTATTTT. Translated: CAISESILQGARTDTQYF. The V call is TRBV10-3, the J call TRBJ2-3; 9 bases line up with TRBD1. CDR1 ENHRY and CDR2 SYGVKD come from the germline V gene. This CDR3 region has 18 residues. After removal of 0 bases from V and 3 bases from J, the junction contained 10 bases not matched to a gene.

The chain carries TRBV6-1 and TRBJ2-7; 7 bases agree with TRBD2. Germline V gives CDR1 MNHNS, CDR2 SASEGT. The CDR3 extends over 15 amino acids. Trimming at V came to 2 bases and at J to 5 bases, leaving 9 bases not matched to a gene. In nucleotides, the CDR3 is TGTGCCAGCAGTGAACTGGGAGGGGCCCGAAACGAGCAGTACTTC. It specifies CASSELGGARNEQYF.

This chain uses TRBV5-1 with TRBJ2-5, with TRBD1 matching 7 bases. With 5 bases clipped from V and 3 bases from J, the junction kept 4 bases outside the gene matches. The germline V gene encodes CDR1 SGHRS and CDR2 YFSETQ. This CDR3 is built from 13 residues. The CDR3 DNA sequence: TGCGCCAGCAGTCAAACAGGGGAAGAGACCCAGTACTTC. Translating gives CASSQTGEETQYF.

The chain links TRBV6-1 to TRBJ2-7, with D unclear. Trimming pared 1 base from V and 3 bases from J, leaving 7 bases between. The CDR3 extends over 13 amino acids. Germline CDR1 reads MNHNS; CDR2 reads SASEGT. The CDR3 here is CASSEDRYYEQYF. CDR3 in DNA: TGTGCCAGCAGTGAAGACCGGTACTACGAGCAGTACTTC.

V is TRBV16 and J is TRBJ2-3, with 7 nucleotides matching TRBD2. The ends lost 4 bases at V and 6 bases at J; junction bases unmatched: 25. This CDR3 is 20 amino acids long. Germline CDR1 reads KGHSY; CDR2 reads FQNENV. The CDR3 here is CASSPLVGEGTRRKRDTQYF. CDR3 nucleotides: TGTGCCAGCAGCCCACTTGTTGGGGAGGGCACGCGGAGGAAACGGGATACGCAGTATTTT. The variable domain in full, completed from reference TRBV16 and TRBJ2-3, reads GEEVAQTPKHLVRGEGQKAKLYCAPIKGHSYVFWYQQVLKNEFKFLISFQNENVFDETGMPKERFSAKCLPNSPCSLEIQATKLEDSAVYFCASSPLVGEGTRRKRDTQYFGPGTRLTVL.

The rearrangement uses TRBV9 and TRBJ1-5; D unresolved. In germline, CDR1 is SGDLS, CDR2 YYNGEE. V lost 0 bases and J lost 0, with 4 bases in between. The CDR3 is 14 residues long. In DNA form, the CDR3 reads TGTGCCAGCAGCGTAGGGATTAGCAATCAGCCCCAGCATTTT. Its protein product is CASSVGISNQPQHF.

V gene TRBV11-2 combines with J gene TRBJ1-2; 7 bases map to TRBD1. CDR1 is SGHAT, CDR2 FQNNGV, per germline. CDR3 size: 15 residues. J lost 3 bases, V lost 5 bases, and 9 bases had no gene match. The CDR3 region is CASSPYRGNYYGYTF. DNA of the CDR3: TGTGCCAGCAGCCCGTACAGGGGAAATTACTATGGCTACACCTTC. Together with reference TRBV11-2 and TRBJ1-2, the CDR3 gives the full variable domain: EAGVAQSPRYKIIEKRQSVAFWCNPISGHATLYWYQQILGQGPKLLIQFQNNGVVDDSQLPKDRFSAERLKGVDSTLKIQPAKLEDSAVYLCASSPYRGNYYGYTFGSGTRLTVV.

V gene TRBV7-9 combines with J gene TRBJ2-1; D remains unclear. Trimming removed 5 bases from V and 0 bases from J, with 17 bases in between. Germline V CDR1 and CDR2: SEHNR, FQNEAQ (reference sequence). This CDR3 comprises 17 residues. The CDR3 region is CASSPKASENSYNEQFF. Here the CDR3 DNA reads TGTGCCAGCAGCCCTAAGGCTTCGGAGAACTCCTACAATGAGCAGTTCTTC. The entire variable domain, with the rest obtained from reference TRBV7-9 and TRBJ2-1, is as follows: DTGVSQNPRHKITKRGQNVTFRCDPISEHNRLYWYRQTLGQGPEFLTYFQNEAQLEKSRLLSDRFSAERPKGSFSTLEIQRTEQGDSAMYLCASSPKASENSYNEQFFGPGTRLTVL.

V gene TRBV5-4 combines with J gene TRBJ2-3; 8 nucleotides match TRBD2. Germline V gene lookup returns CDR1 SGHNT and CDR2 YYREEE (reference sequence). Germline trimming cut 3 bases from V and 2 bases from J; bases unmatched to any gene: 5. This CDR3 has 15 amino acids. The CDR3 protein is CASSSKRELTDTQYF. Written as DNA, the CDR3 is TGTGCCAGCAGCTCAAAGCGGGAGCTCACAGATACGCAGTATTTT.

J is TRBJ1-5 and V is TRBV6-5; D not resolved. This CDR3 comprises 13 residues. Germline V lookup: CDR1 MNHEY, CDR2 SVGAGI. The germline V and J ends were trimmed by 2 bases and 4 bases, with 6 bases remaining between them. CDR3 residues: CASSYGRNQPQHF. CDR3 DNA: TGTGCCAGCAGTTACGGCAGAAATCAGCCCCAGCATTTT.

This chain connects TRBV6-1 to TRBJ2-2; perhaps TRBD2 as D (6 bases). The CDR3 sequence is 15 residues long. V shed 6 bases and J shed 1 base, with 12 bases lying between them. Germline V gene lookup returns CDR1 MNHNS and CDR2 SASEGT. The CDR3 here is CASRVPGGNTGELFF. In DNA form, the CDR3 reads TGTGCCAGCAGGGTCCCCGGGGGGAACACCGGGGAGCTGTTTTTT.

This chain uses TRBV2 with TRBJ1-2; a possible D gene is TRBD1 (5 bases). The length of the CDR3 is 15 residues. CDR1 and CDR2 from the germline V gene are SNHLY and FYNNEI. Trimming pared 0 bases from V and 7 bases from J, leaving 15 bases between. CDR3 protein: CASSEAWDLRGGYTF. DNA of the CDR3: TGTGCCAGCAGTGAAGCGTGGGACTTAAGGGGTGGCTACACCTTC.